The 23 T cell receptor beta chains below come from one sample, sequenced in a study of blood T cell repertoires in COVID-19. The repertoire was sequenced with immunoSEQ multiplex PCR; TCRdb's copy has only in-frame clones and lacks some. The data contain over 200,000 clones, about 85% of them seen just once; the ten biggest clones take up 15% to 20%. Sequencing was carried out using peripheral blood. The source of these receptors is a woman of 80 years or more with active or convalescent COVID-19.

The CDR3 protein is CASSLTERQKQFF. DNA of the CDR3: TGTGCCAGCAGCTTAACGGAAAGACAGAAGCAGTTCTTC. The chain uses TRBV7-8 and TRBJ2-1; D perhaps matches TRBD1 (5 bases). CDR1 and CDR2 from the germline V gene are SGHVS and FQNEAQ. V lost 2 bases to trimming and J lost 11 bases, with 13 bases between them. The CDR3 is 13 amino acids.

J is TRBJ2-2 and V is TRBV11-3; 11 positions match TRBD2. V was pared by 4 bases and J by 4 bases, with 5 bases of the junction left unmatched. CDR1 and CDR2 from the germline V gene are SGHNT and YENEEA. This CDR3 spans 16 amino acids. The DNA for the CDR3 is TGTGCCAGCAGCTCGGGACTAGCGGATATCACCGGGGAGCTGTTTTTT. Protein product: CASSSGLADITGELFF.

In its sample, this clone was seen a few times. The chain uses TRBV24-1 and TRBJ1-1; TRBD1 agrees at 7 bases. Germline V gene sequence: CDR1 KGHDR, CDR2 SFDVKD. Trimming cost V 8 bases and J 5 bases; bases outside gene matches: 10. This CDR3 is built from 14 residues. This CDR3 is CATTSGAGGTEAFF. Written as DNA, the CDR3 is TGTGCCACCACCTCAGGGGCAGGGGGGACTGAAGCTTTCTTT.

The chain combines TRBV4-2 with TRBJ2-6; TRBD1 is a possible D gene (5 bases). The V end was cut by 2 bases, the J end by 0 bases, with 14 bases between. This CDR3 spans 18 amino acids. CDR1 and CDR2 (germline): LGHNA, YNFKEQ. The CDR3: CASSQKGALSSGANVLTF. CDR3 bases: TGTGCCAGCAGCCAAAAAGGGGCACTAAGCTCTGGGGCCAACGTCCTGACTTTC.

This rearrangement joins TRBV18 to TRBJ2-1, with D possibly TRBD1 on 6 matching bases. V lost 3 bases and J 5 bases, leaving 14 bases between the germline ends. CDR1 is KGHSH, CDR2 LQKENI, per germline. The CDR3 has 15 amino acids. The CDR3 nucleotides are TGTGCCAGCTCACCGGTGGGACACAGGGACAATGAGCAGTTCTTC. Its protein product is CASSPVGHRDNEQFF.

This clone has more than one count but fewer than ten. The chain uses TRBV5-1 and TRBJ2-5; 8 positions agree with TRBD2. The CDR3 totals 15 residues. Trimming at V came to 4 bases and at J to 7 bases, leaving 12 bases not matched to a gene. Germline V gene sequence: CDR1 SGHRS, CDR2 YFSETQ. The CDR3 region has the DNA TGCGCCAGCAGCCCACCGGGACTAGGGGGAGGGACCCAGTACTTC. Encoded protein: CASSPPGLGGGTQYF.

The chain carries TRBV7-8 and TRBJ1-4; tentative D call: TRBD1 (6 bases). This CDR3 has 16 amino acids. Germline CDR1 is SGHVS and CDR2 is FQNEAQ. V lost 7 bases to trimming and J lost 4 bases, with 19 bases between them. CDR3 region: CASTPAPRGNNEKLFF. The CDR3, as DNA: TGTGCCAGCACCCCAGCTCCCAGGGGAAATAATGAAAAACTGTTTTTT.

The chain recombines TRBV27 with TRBJ2-1; perhaps TRBD2 as D (5 bases). From germline, CDR1 is MNHEY and CDR2 SMNVEV (reference sequence). Trimming removed 5 bases at V and 0 bases at J, with 5 bases between. The CDR3 is made up of 13 amino acids. CDR3 DNA sequence: TGTGCCAGCAGTGGGAGCTCCTACAATGAGCAGTTCTTC. It codes for CASSGSSYNEQFF.

The rearrangement joins TRBV19 to TRBJ1-2; 10 bases map to TRBD1. Germline V gene data show CDR1 as LNHDA and CDR2 as SQIVND (reference sequence). There are 13 residues in the CDR3. V lost 10 bases, J lost 5 bases, and 7 bases stayed unmatched. CDR3 nucleotide sequence: TGTGCCACAAGCGACAGGGGGCCGTATGGCTACACCTTC. It yields the protein CATSDRGPYGYTF.

The chain couples TRBV5-6 to TRBJ1-5, with D hard to call. The V gene lost 0 bases and the J gene lost 3 bases, with 7 bases spanning the gap. The CDR3 covers 14 residues. Germline V gene data show CDR1 as SGHDT and CDR2 as YYEEEE. CDR3 amino acids: CASSLGHNNQPQHF. CDR3 nucleotides: TGTGCCAGCAGCTTGGGACACAACAATCAGCCCCAGCATTTT.

The J gene is TRBJ1-2, the V gene TRBV5-1; 8 nucleotides match TRBD1. Per germline, CDR1 SGHRS and CDR2 YFSETQ. The CDR3 length is 13 residues. V lost 3 bases and J lost 4; bases outside the gene matches: 2. The CDR3: CASSYDRGYGYTF. CDR3 in DNA: TGCGCCAGCAGCTATGACAGGGGCTATGGCTACACCTTC.

This chain links TRBV28 with TRBJ2-1; 14 bases line up with TRBD2. Germline values: CDR1 MDHEN, CDR2 SYDVKM. This CDR3 has 18 residues. V lost 10 bases and J lost 7; bases outside the gene matches: 18. CDR3 bases: TGTGCCACCTCGGGGACGAAGGGACTAGCGGGAGAATCAAATGAGCAGTTCTTC. Translated, it gives CATSGTKGLAGESNEQFF.

The rearrangement links TRBV5-4 to TRBJ1-2, with D maybe TRBD1 (5 bases). The CDR3 consists of 16 residues. The V end was cut by 5 bases, the J end by 6 bases, with 23 bases between. CDR1 and CDR2 (germline): SGHNT, YYREEE (reference sequence). The CDR3 DNA sequence: TGTGCCAGCAGTCCACGACGTTTCGGGGGAGGTAATGGCTACACCTTC. As protein: CASSPRRFGGGNGYTF.

CDR3 sequence reads: CASSSVGSPLYGYTF. In DNA, the CDR3 is TGTGCCAGCAGCTCCGTTGGGAGCCCACTCTATGGCTACACCTTC. The rearrangement links TRBV11-2 to TRBJ1-2, with D unresolved. The CDR3 loop spans 15 amino acids. The V end lost 4 bases, the J end lost 4 bases, and 16 bases lay between the germline ends. CDR1 is SGHAT, CDR2 FQNNGV, per germline.

The V and J genes are TRBV11-3 and TRBJ2-7; 9 bases are shared with TRBD2. With 1 base clipped from V and 5 bases from J, the junction kept 6 bases outside the gene matches. In germline, CDR1 is SGHNT, CDR2 YENEEA. The CDR3 sequence is 15 residues long. The CDR3 loop reads CASSLVGGGAHEQYF. DNA for the CDR3: TGTGCCAGCAGCTTAGTTGGCGGGGGGGCCCACGAGCAGTACTTC.

The chain has TRBV4-2 and TRBJ2-5; D is perhaps TRBD1 (6 bases). Looked up from germline, CDR1 is LGHNA and CDR2 is YNFKEQ. V was pared by 3 bases and J by 3 bases, with 17 bases between. This CDR3 region has 16 residues. The DNA of the CDR3 is TGTGCCAGCAGCCAGGTACAGGGCCTTGGGGAAGAGACCCAGTACTTC. Translation: CASSQVQGLGEETQYF.

V and J are TRBV4-2 and TRBJ2-1, with 7 bases aligning to TRBD2. J lost 4 bases, V lost 2 bases, and 5 bases had no gene match. Germline V gene lookup returns CDR1 LGHNA and CDR2 YNFKEQ. The CDR3 is 15 amino acids. CDR3 residues: CASSQNLADYNEQFF. The CDR3 DNA is TGTGCCAGCAGCCAAAACCTAGCGGATTACAATGAGCAGTTCTTC.

This clone was observed once. The V and J genes are TRBV5-1 and TRBJ1-6; D remains ambiguous. The CDR3 loop spans 14 amino acids. V was shortened by 0 bases and J by 7 bases, with 8 bases between the two germline ends. Germline values: CDR1 SGHRS, CDR2 YFSETQ. The CDR3 region is CASSLEQLNSPLHF. For the CDR3, the DNA is TGCGCCAGCAGCTTGGAACAGCTCAATTCACCCCTCCACTTT.

The J gene is TRBJ1-4, the V gene TRBV5-8, with D maybe TRBD1 (6 bases). The germline gives CDR1 SGHTS, CDR2 YDEGEE. The CDR3 length is 16 residues. V gave up 6 bases and J gave up 0 bases, with 15 bases separating them. For the CDR3, the DNA is TGTGCCAGCACCCTGCCAGGGGAGACAACTAATGAAAAACTGTTTTTT. Its translation: CASTLPGETTNEKLFF. The whole variable domain, filled in from reference TRBV5-8 and TRBJ1-4, reads EAGVTQSPTHLIKTRGQQATLRCSPISGHTSVYWYQQALGLGLQFLLWYDEGEERNRGNFPPRFSGRQFPNYSSELNVNALELEDSALYLCASTLPGETTNEKLFFGSGTQLSVL.

The chain employs TRBV5-1 and TRBJ2-5; perhaps TRBD2 as D (5 bases). V dropped 0 bases and J dropped 3 bases, with 9 bases sitting between them. The CDR3 consists of 14 residues. CDR1 is SGHRS, CDR2 YFSETQ, per germline. The CDR3 sequence is CASSLATGKETQYF. Written as DNA, the CDR3 is TGCGCCAGCAGCTTGGCCACGGGGAAAGAGACCCAGTACTTC.

This clone was detected a few times. V is TRBV16 and J is TRBJ1-3; TRBD1 is a possible D gene (6 bases). CDR1 and CDR2 (germline): KGHSY, FQNENV. Trimming shortened V by 7 bases and J by 1 base, and 14 bases separated the two germline ends. The CDR3 loop spans 15 amino acids. The CDR3 DNA is TGTGCCAGCACCTCAGGGGCCGTTTCTGGAAACACCATATATTTT. This gives the protein CASTSGAVSGNTIYF.

V gene TRBV6-5 combines with J gene TRBJ2-5, with D possibly matching TRBD2 (7 bases). Germline V lookup: CDR1 MNHEY, CDR2 SVGAGI. The CDR3 sequence is 14 residues long. Between the trimmed V and J ends, which lost 6 bases and 5 bases, there was a span of 16 bases. CDR3 region: CASSRFGGRETQYF. The CDR3 bases are TGTGCCAGCAGCCGCTTCGGGGGGCGGGAGACCCAGTACTTC.

This chain connects TRBV10-3 to TRBJ2-5; TRBD2 aligns across 8 bases. CDR1 is ENHRY, CDR2 SYGVKD, per germline. The V segment lost 3 bases and the J segment 5 bases; nucleotides outside the gene matches: 5. There are 14 residues in the CDR3. CDR3 amino acids: CAISDRASGETQYF. The CDR3, as DNA: TGTGCCATCAGTGACCGAGCTAGCGGGGAGACCCAGTACTTC.